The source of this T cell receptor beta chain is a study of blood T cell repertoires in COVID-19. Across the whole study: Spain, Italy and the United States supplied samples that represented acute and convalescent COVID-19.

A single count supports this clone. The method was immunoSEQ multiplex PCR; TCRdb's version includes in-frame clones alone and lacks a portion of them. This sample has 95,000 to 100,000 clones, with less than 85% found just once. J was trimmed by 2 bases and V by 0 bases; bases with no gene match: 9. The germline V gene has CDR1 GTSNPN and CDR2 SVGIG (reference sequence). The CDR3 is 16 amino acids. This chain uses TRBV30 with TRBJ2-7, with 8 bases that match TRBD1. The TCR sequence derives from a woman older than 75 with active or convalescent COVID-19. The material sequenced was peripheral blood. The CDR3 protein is CAWSVKDRALTYEQYF. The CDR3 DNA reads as TGTGCCTGGAGTGTAAAGGACAGGGCTCTTACCTACGAGCAGTACTTC.